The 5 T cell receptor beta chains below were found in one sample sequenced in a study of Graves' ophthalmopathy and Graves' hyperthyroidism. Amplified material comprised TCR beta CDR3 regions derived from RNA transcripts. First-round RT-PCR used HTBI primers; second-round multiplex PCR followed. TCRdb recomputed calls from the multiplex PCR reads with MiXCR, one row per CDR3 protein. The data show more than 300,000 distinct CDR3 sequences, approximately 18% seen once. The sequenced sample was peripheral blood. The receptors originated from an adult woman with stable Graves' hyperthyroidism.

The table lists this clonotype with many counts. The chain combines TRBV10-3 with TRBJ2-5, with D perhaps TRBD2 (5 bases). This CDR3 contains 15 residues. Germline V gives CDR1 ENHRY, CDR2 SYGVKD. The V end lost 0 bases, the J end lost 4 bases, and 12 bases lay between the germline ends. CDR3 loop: CAISESISSTETQYF. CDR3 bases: TGTGCCATCAGTGAGTCGATATCTAGCACAGAGACCCAGTACTTC.

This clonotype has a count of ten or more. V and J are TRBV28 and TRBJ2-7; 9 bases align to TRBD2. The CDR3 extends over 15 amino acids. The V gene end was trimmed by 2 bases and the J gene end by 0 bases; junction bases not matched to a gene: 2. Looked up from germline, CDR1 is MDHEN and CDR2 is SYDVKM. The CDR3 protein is CASSLLAGHSYEQYF. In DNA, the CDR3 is TGTGCCAGCAGTTTACTAGCGGGACACTCCTACGAGCAGTACTTC. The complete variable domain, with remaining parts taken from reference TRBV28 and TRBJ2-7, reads DVKVTQSSRYLVKRTGEKVFLECVQDMDHENMFWYRQDPGLGLRLIYFSYDVKMKEKGDIPEGYSVSREKKERFSLILESASTNQTSMYLCASSLLAGHSYEQYFGPGTRLTVT.

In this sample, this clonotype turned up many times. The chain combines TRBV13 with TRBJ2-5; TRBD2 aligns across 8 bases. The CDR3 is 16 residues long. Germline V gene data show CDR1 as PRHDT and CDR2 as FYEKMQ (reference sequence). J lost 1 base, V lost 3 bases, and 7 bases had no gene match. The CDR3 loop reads CASSLGQTSGQETQYF. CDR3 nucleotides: TGTGCCAGCAGCTTGGGCCAAACTAGCGGCCAAGAGACCCAGTACTTC.

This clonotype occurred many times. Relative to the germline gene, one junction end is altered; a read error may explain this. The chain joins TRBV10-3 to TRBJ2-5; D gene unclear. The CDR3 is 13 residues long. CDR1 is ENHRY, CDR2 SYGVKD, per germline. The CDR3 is CAISGVHQETQYF. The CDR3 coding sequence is TGTGCCATCAGTGGGGTTCACCAGGAGACCCAGTACTTC.

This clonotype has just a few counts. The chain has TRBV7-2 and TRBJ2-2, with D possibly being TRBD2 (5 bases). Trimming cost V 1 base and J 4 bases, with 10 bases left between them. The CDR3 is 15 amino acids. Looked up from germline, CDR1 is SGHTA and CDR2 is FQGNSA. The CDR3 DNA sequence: TGTGCCAGCAGCTTAGGGGATAGCGTCACCGGGGAGCTGTTTTTT. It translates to CASSLGDSVTGELFF.